This T cell receptor (beta chain) was sequenced during a study of blood T cell repertoires in COVID-19. Sequencing was performed with immunoSEQ multiplex PCR; in TCRdb, only in-frame clones are kept and a portion is missing. This table holds approximately 200,000 clones, approximately 88% found once. The CDR3 length is 14 residues. Germline CDR1 LNHDA, CDR2 SQIVND (reference sequence). Trimming left V 0 bases short and J 2 bases short, with 7 bases between. Sequences were obtained from PBMCs or T cells enriched from blood (not recorded which). The genes are TRBV19 and TRBJ1-2, with no clear D. The origin of this receptor is a man younger than 35 with acute COVID-19. The CDR3 reads CASSIDTGNYGYTF. The CDR3 DNA reads as TGTGCCAGTAGTATAGATACGGGGAACTATGGCTACACCTTC.